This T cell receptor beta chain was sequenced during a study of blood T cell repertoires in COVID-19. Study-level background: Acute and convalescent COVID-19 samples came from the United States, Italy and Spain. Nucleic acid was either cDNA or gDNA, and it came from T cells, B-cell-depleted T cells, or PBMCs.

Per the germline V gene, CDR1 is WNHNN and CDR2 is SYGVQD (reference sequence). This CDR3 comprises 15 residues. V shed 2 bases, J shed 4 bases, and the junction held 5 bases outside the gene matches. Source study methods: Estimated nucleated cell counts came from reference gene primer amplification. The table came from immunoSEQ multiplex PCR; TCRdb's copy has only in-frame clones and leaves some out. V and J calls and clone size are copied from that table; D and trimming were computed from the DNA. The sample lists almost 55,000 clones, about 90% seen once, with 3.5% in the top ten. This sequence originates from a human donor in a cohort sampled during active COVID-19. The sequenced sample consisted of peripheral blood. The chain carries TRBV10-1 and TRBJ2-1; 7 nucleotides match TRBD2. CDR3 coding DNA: TGCGCCAGCAGTGAGACGGCTAGCGGATACAATGAGCAGTTCTTC. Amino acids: CASSETASGYNEQFF.